Included here is one TCR beta chain sequence, with context. The data originate from a study of blood T cell repertoires in COVID-19. Study-wide context: PBMCs, B-cell-depleted T cells, or T cells were the source of the cDNA or gDNA that made up the material.

Clones were read by immunoSEQ multiplex PCR, and TCRdb kept only the in-frame ones, dropping some. The data show more than 300,000 clones, more than 75% seen once. The CDR3 consists of 12 residues. CDR1 SQVTM and CDR2 ANQGSEA come from the germline V gene. Participants were aged about 18 to 95 years, lived in under 25 US areas, and enrolled virtually. Cohorts were based on clinical histories the participants reported. The rearrangement links TRBV29-1 to TRBJ1-1; D possibly corresponds to TRBD1 (6 bases). The clonotype originates from a woman aged 18 to 35 who had recovered from COVID-19. Sequencing was performed on PBMCs or T cells enriched from blood (not recorded which). CDR3 residues: CIGRDMNTEAFF. The CDR3, as DNA: TGCATCGGAAGGGACATGAACACTGAAGCTTTCTTT.